This T cell receptor beta chain was profiled in a study of blood T cell repertoires in COVID-19. The assay was immunoSEQ multiplex PCR, and TCRdb's table has in-frame clones only and misses some. The sample yields about 110,000 clones, more than 75% seen once. Trimming pared 7 bases from V and 7 bases from J, leaving 16 bases between. Germline loops: CDR1 SQVTM, CDR2 ANQGSEA. This CDR3 contains 12 residues. Sequencing was carried out using peripheral blood. The clonotype was recovered from a woman aged 45-65 years with acute or convalescent COVID-19. The rearrangement uses TRBV29-1 and TRBJ1-2, with a tentative D call TRBD1 (5 bases). The CDR3: CSALLTARGYTF. CDR3 nucleotides: TGCAGCGCCCTCCTGACAGCTCGTGGCTACACCTTC.